This T cell receptor beta chain was identified in a study of blood T cell repertoires in COVID-19. Study-wide context: The origin of the acute and convalescent COVID-19 samples was the United States, Italy and Spain. Nucleic acid was either cDNA or gDNA, and it came from T cells, B-cell-depleted T cells, or PBMCs.

Libraries were prepared by immunoSEQ multiplex PCR; TCRdb keeps only in-frame clonotypes and omits some of them. This table holds about 27,000 clones, 65% to 90% found once. The V gene lost 6 bases and the J gene lost 0 bases, with 25 bases spanning the gap. This CDR3 region has 19 residues. Per germline, CDR1 MNHEY and CDR2 SMNVEV (reference sequence). The sample taken for sequencing was peripheral blood. The chain recombines TRBV27 with TRBJ2-3; a possible D gene is TRBD2 (6 bases). The receptor was isolated from a man in his 70s with active COVID-19. CDR3 sequence: CASSSGTLGPSRSTDTQYF. In DNA, the CDR3 is TGTGCCAGCAGCTCCGGGACTTTGGGCCCTTCGAGAAGCACAGATACGCAGTATTTT.